One and the same sample provided the 5 T cell receptor beta chains below, sequenced in a study of blood T cells in healthy people across ages. PCR was performed a second time for about 6 to 12 cycles using a sample-barcoded 5' primer and a J-beta primer mix. Each CDR3 protein is one row after TCRdb ran MiXCR on the 5' RACE reads. This repertoire shows around 970,000 distinct CDR3 sequences, just over 50% found once; its top ten account for over 20%. The source material was blood. Every receptor here comes from a woman aged 60-70 years in good health.

The chain employs TRBV6-2 or TRBV6-3 and TRBJ1-5, with D possibly being TRBD1 (5 bases). Looked up from germline, CDR1 is MNHEY and CDR2 is SVGEGT. The CDR3 runs 14 residues. The V gene lost 2 bases and the J gene lost 3 bases, with 8 bases spanning the gap. The CDR3 spells CASSYGGANQPQHF. CDR3 nucleotides: TGTGCCAGCAGTTACGGAGGGGCCAATCAGCCCCAGCATTTT.

The J gene is TRBJ2-5, the V gene TRBV5-1; no reliable D call. The V gene's germline CDR1 is SGHRS and CDR2 YFSETQ. The CDR3 spans 11 residues. Between the trimmed V and J ends, which lost 7 bases and 5 bases, there was a span of 9 bases. This CDR3 is CASELSETQYF. The CDR3, as DNA: TGCGCCAGCGAGTTATCTGAGACCCAGTACTTC.

The chain is built from TRBV29-1 and TRBJ1-5, with 8 nucleotides matching TRBD1. Germline loops: CDR1 SQVTM, CDR2 ANQGSEA. This CDR3 is 15 amino acids long. Trimming at V came to 7 bases and at J to 7 bases, leaving 15 bases not matched to a gene. The CDR3, as DNA: TGCAGCGCCCCCCCGCTCCCAGACAGGGGACAGCCCCAGCATTTT. It is translated as CSAPPLPDRGQPQHF.

V usage is TRBV12-3 or TRBV12-4 and J usage is TRBJ2-4, with 8 bases that match TRBD2. The length of the CDR3 is 15 residues. The V gene end was trimmed by 3 bases and the J gene end by 1 base; junction bases not matched to a gene: 2. This chain's CDR3 is CASSLRGDAKNIQYF. CDR3 DNA sequence: TGTGCCAGCAGTTTGCGGGGGGATGCCAAAAACATTCAGTACTTC.

This chain links TRBV12-3 or TRBV12-4 with TRBJ2-1, with unresolved D. This CDR3 spans 18 amino acids. Trimming took 1 base from V and 4 from J, leaving 20 bases between them. As DNA, the CDR3 is TGTGCCAGCAGTTTAGGTCCTGTCCCCTCGGGCTTTTACAATGAGCAGTTCTTC. Its protein is CASSLGPVPSGFYNEQFF.